Given below is one T cell receptor beta chain in context. In the same sample, other DNA sequences code for this CDR3. The entry originates in a study of OX40 agonist ivuxolimab in advanced cancers. Study context: Ivuxolimab was administered intravenously to patients at 0.01 to 10 mg/kg every 2 weeks. Two patients with cutaneous melanoma and one with hepatocellular carcinoma, three in total, showed partial responses.

V shed 0 bases and J shed 3 bases, with 3 bases lying between them. There are 12 residues in the CDR3. Looked up from germline, CDR1 is SGHAT and CDR2 is FQNNGV. TCRdb keeps only in-frame clones here, not all; method: immunoSEQ multiplex PCR. This sample yields about 73,000 clones, of which around nine tenths are seen a single time; about 0.8% belongs to the top ten. This TCR derives from an adult with an advanced solid tumor such as melanoma, head and neck, liver or kidney cancer. The chain joins TRBV11-2 to TRBJ2-7; D gene unclear. The material sequenced was CD4+ or CD8+ T cells sorted from blood, taken in a trial of the OX40 agonist ivuxolimab. CDR3 DNA: TGTGCCAGCAGCTTAGAGGGCTACGAGCAGTACTTC. Translating gives CASSLEGYEQYF. Full variable domain (missing parts from reference TRBV11-2 and TRBJ2-7): EAGVAQSPRYKIIEKRQSVAFWCNPISGHATLYWYQQILGQGPKLLIQFQNNGVVDDSQLPKDRFSAERLKGVDSTLKIQPAKLEDSAVYLCASSLEGYEQYFGPGTRLTVT.